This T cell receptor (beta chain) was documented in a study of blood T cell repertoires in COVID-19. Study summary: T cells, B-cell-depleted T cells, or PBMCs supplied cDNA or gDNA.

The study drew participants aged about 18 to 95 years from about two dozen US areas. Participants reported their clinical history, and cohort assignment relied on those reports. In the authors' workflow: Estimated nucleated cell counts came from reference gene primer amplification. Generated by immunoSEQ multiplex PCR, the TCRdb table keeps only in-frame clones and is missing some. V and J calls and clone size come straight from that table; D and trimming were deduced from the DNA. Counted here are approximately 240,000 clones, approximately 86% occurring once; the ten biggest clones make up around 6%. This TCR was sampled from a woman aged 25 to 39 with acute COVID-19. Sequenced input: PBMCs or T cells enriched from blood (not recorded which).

The CDR3 DNA reads TGTGCCAGCAGTGAAGGGACCTTTCAGGGCAATGAGCAGTTCTTC. Its translation is CASSEGTFQGNEQFF. The V and J genes are TRBV6-1 and TRBJ2-1; a possible D gene is TRBD1 (5 bases). This CDR3 contains 15 residues. V was cut by 1 base and J by 6 bases, with 13 bases left in between. Germline values: CDR1 MNHNS, CDR2 SASEGT.